This T cell receptor beta chain was sequenced in a study of control samples from healthy donors and cancer patients. This clone was observed a single time. The CDR3 has 13 amino acids. Per the germline V gene, CDR1 is SGHAT and CDR2 is FQNNGV. The V gene lost 4 bases and the J gene lost 5 bases, with 10 bases spanning the gap. Clones were read by immunoSEQ multiplex PCR, and TCRdb kept only the in-frame ones, dropping some. Among around 90,000 clones listed, approximately 86% were seen once. The sample comprised blood. V and J are TRBV11-2 and TRBJ2-3; D unclear. The receptor was isolated from a man aged 25 to 40 in good health. The CDR3 loop reads CASSYFGLDTQYF. The CDR3 nucleotides read TGTGCCAGCAGCTATTTCGGCCTAGATACGCAGTATTTT.